These 31 T cell receptor beta chains originate from one sample sequenced in a study of blood T cell repertoires in COVID-19. Some clones are missing from TCRdb's copy, which holds only in-frame ones; the method was immunoSEQ multiplex PCR. The repertoire has over 150,000 clones, around 83% of them found once; the top ten carry over 10%. Material for sequencing was peripheral blood. All receptors derive from a human donor in a cohort sampled during active COVID-19.

J is TRBJ2-2 and V is TRBV2; 11 bases are a match to TRBD2. This CDR3 has 16 amino acids. Germline CDR1 SNHLY, CDR2 FYNNEI. The J segment lost 6 bases and the V segment lost 0 bases, leaving 3 bases of the junction unmatched. The DNA for the CDR3 is TGTGCCAGCAGTGAAGCTAGCGGGAGGGTTCCCGGGGAGCTGTTTTTT. Its translation is CASSEASGRVPGELFF.

The genes are TRBV15 and TRBJ1-5, with TRBD1 matching over 9 bases. This CDR3 comprises 19 residues. Losses at the gene ends were 2 bases for V and 3 bases for J; bases not matched to a gene: 14. Per the germline V gene, CDR1 is LNHNV and CDR2 is YYDKDF (reference sequence). CDR3 in DNA: TGTGCCACCAGCAGAAAGGTCCCGGGACAGGGTCCAGCCAATCAGCCCCAGCATTTT. This translates into CATSRKVPGQGPANQPQHF.

This rearrangement joins TRBV29-1 to TRBJ2-1, with a possible D match to TRBD2 (6 bases). The CDR3 runs 14 residues. The germline V and J ends were trimmed by 7 bases and 5 bases, with 18 bases remaining between them. CDR1 is SQVTM, CDR2 ANQGSEA, per germline. CDR3 DNA: TGCAGCGCCCAAGGACGACTAGAAGACAATGAGCAGTTCTTC. As protein: CSAQGRLEDNEQFF.

This chain connects TRBV9 to TRBJ2-3, with 10 bases aligning to TRBD2. The V gene end was trimmed by 0 bases and the J gene end by 2 bases; junction bases not matched to a gene: 6. Germline-derived CDR1 and CDR2 are SGDLS and YYNGEE. The length of the CDR3 is 17 residues. The CDR3 bases are TGTGCCAGCAGCGTAGAGTCAGCGGGAGGGTCCACAGATACGCAGTATTTT. The encoded protein is CASSVESAGGSTDTQYF.

The CDR3 region is CASSFLPGQGKIHEQYF. The CDR3 nucleotides read TGCGCCAGCAGCTTCCTCCCGGGACAGGGAAAAATTCACGAGCAGTACTTC. V and J are TRBV5-1 and TRBJ2-7, with 9 nucleotides matching TRBD1. Germline V gives CDR1 SGHRS, CDR2 YFSETQ. V lost 2 bases, J lost 5 bases, and 14 bases stayed unmatched. CDR3 length: 17 amino acids.

The chain recombines TRBV7-2 with TRBJ2-7; 9 bases map to TRBD2. This CDR3 has 15 amino acids. J lost 4 bases, V lost 3 bases, and 7 bases had no gene match. The germline gives CDR1 SGHTA, CDR2 FQGNSA. The CDR3 loop is CASSFFSGRRYEQYF. The CDR3 DNA reads as TGTGCCAGCAGCTTTTTCAGCGGGAGGCGGTACGAGCAGTACTTC. The whole variable domain, filled in from reference TRBV7-2 and TRBJ2-7, reads GAGVSQSPSNKVTEKGKDVELRCDPISGHTALYWYRQSLGQGLEFLIYFQGNSAPDKSGLPSDRFSAERTGGSVSTLTIQRTQQEDSAVYLCASSFFSGRRYEQYFGPGTRLTVT.

The rearrangement uses TRBV2 and TRBJ1-4; 9 bases line up with TRBD1. Per germline, CDR1 SNHLY and CDR2 FYNNEI. The CDR3 runs to 15 residues. Germline trimming cut 8 bases from V and 4 bases from J; bases unmatched to any gene: 8. The CDR3, as DNA: TGTGCCAGCCGGGACAGGGAAGTGATTAATGAAAAACTGTTTTTT. It encodes CASRDREVINEKLFF.

This clone has only one observation. This chain joins TRBV7-8 and TRBJ2-7; 8 nucleotides line up with TRBD1. This CDR3 contains 15 residues. V dropped 5 bases and J dropped 4; count of bases not matched to a gene: 10. The germline CDR1 and CDR2 sequences are SGHVS and FQNEAQ. Written as DNA, the CDR3 is TGTGCCAGCAGCCGGACCCAGGGGGCCACATACGAGCAGTACTTC. Its protein product is CASSRTQGATYEQYF.

The genes are TRBV4-2 and TRBJ2-2; D might be TRBD2 (6 bases). The CDR3 covers 18 residues. Trimming removed 1 base from V and 3 bases from J, with 18 bases in between. Germline CDR1 is LGHNA and CDR2 is YNFKEQ. Written as DNA, the CDR3 is TGTGCCAGCAGCCAAGGATTGGGTAGCGGAGCCTACACCGGGGAGCTGTTTTTT. It encodes CASSQGLGSGAYTGELFF.

The J gene is TRBJ1-2, the V gene TRBV4-1, with D perhaps matching TRBD1 (6 bases). This CDR3 has 13 residues. The germline V gene has CDR1 MGHRA and CDR2 YSYEKL. Trimming left V 4 bases short and J 6 bases short, with 12 bases between. This CDR3 reads CASSRGGSHGYTF. DNA of the CDR3: TGCGCCAGCAGCCGGGGGGGCAGCCATGGCTACACCTTC.

The rearrangement uses TRBV5-5 and TRBJ2-2; 7 bases align to TRBD2. V trimming: 4 bases; J trimming: 4 bases; junction bases outside the gene matches: 7. CDR1 and CDR2 from the germline V gene are SGHKS and YYEKEE (reference sequence). The CDR3 loop spans 15 amino acids. The CDR3 is CASSGPLALTGELFF. The CDR3 coding sequence is TGTGCCAGCAGCGGGCCACTAGCGCTCACCGGGGAGCTGTTTTTT.

The V call is TRBV11-2, the J call TRBJ1-2; D ambiguous. The V end lost 5 bases, the J end lost 1 base, and 11 bases lay between the germline ends. CDR3 length: 14 residues. CDR1 SGHAT and CDR2 FQNNGV come from the germline V gene. This chain's CDR3 is CASSREASNYGYTF. The CDR3 nucleotides are TGTGCCAGCAGCCGGGAGGCCAGTAACTATGGCTACACCTTC.

The chain employs TRBV5-1 and TRBJ1-3; 7 positions agree with TRBD1. Germline V CDR1 and CDR2: SGHRS, YFSETQ. The CDR3 spans 16 residues. V shed 0 bases, J shed 1 base, and the junction held 4 bases outside the gene matches. The CDR3 sequence is CASSLGVRGSGNTIYF. The CDR3, as DNA: TGCGCCAGCAGCTTGGGGGTCAGGGGGTCTGGAAACACCATATATTTT.

The V and J genes are TRBV5-1 and TRBJ2-7, with 9 bases matching TRBD2. Germline loops: CDR1 SGHRS, CDR2 YFSETQ. The CDR3 runs to 16 residues. Losses at the gene ends were 2 bases for V and 5 bases for J; bases not matched to a gene: 11. CDR3 loop: CASSFGVAGDTDEQYF. CDR3 in DNA: TGCGCCAGCAGCTTCGGGGTAGCGGGAGACACCGACGAGCAGTACTTC.

V usage is TRBV4-2 and J usage is TRBJ2-5; TRBD2 agrees at 9 bases. The V gene end was trimmed by 3 bases and the J gene end by 7 bases; junction bases not matched to a gene: 12. This CDR3 is 16 amino acids long. Germline-derived CDR1 and CDR2 are LGHNA and YNFKEQ. CDR3 in DNA: TGTGCCAGCAGCCAGGACGGACTAGCGCGTGGGGGGACCCAGTACTTC. It is translated as CASSQDGLARGGTQYF.

The chain couples TRBV28 to TRBJ2-4; D gene ambiguous. The germline V gene encodes CDR1 MDHEN and CDR2 SYDVKM. CDR3 length: 13 residues. The V and J ends lost 2 bases and 10 bases respectively, with 12 bases between them. The CDR3 sequence is CASSLGGAPIQYF. The CDR3 coding sequence is TGTGCCAGCAGTTTAGGCGGAGCTCCGATTCAGTACTTC.

This chain connects TRBV7-8 to TRBJ1-5; TRBD1 matches 10 bases. The germline V gene has CDR1 SGHVS and CDR2 FQNEAQ. V dropped 2 bases and J dropped 6; count of bases not matched to a gene: 1. CDR3 length: 14 residues. CDR3 nucleotide sequence: TGTGCCAGCAGCTTAAGACAGGGGGCTCAGCCCCAGCATTTT. Translation: CASSLRQGAQPQHF.

J is TRBJ2-5 and V is TRBV4-2; 7 bases are shared with TRBD2. This CDR3 comprises 16 residues. Germline-derived CDR1 and CDR2 are LGHNA and YNFKEQ. The trim removed 3 bases at V and 1 base at J, leaving 8 bases unmatched. The DNA of the CDR3 is TGTGCCAGCAGCCATCGTCTAGCGGACGTCCAAGAGACCCAGTACTTC. It is translated as CASSHRLADVQETQYF.

The chain recombines TRBV2 with TRBJ2-5; no clear D. The CDR3 has 12 amino acids. Trimming stripped 6 bases from V and 0 bases from J, with 5 bases between. CDR1 and CDR2 from the germline V gene are SNHLY and FYNNEI. CDR3 residues: CASSQNQETQYF. The CDR3 nucleotides read TGTGCCAGCAGCCAAAACCAAGAGACCCAGTACTTC.

The chain's CDR3 is CASSLLVLGQRNTNYGYTF. In DNA form, the CDR3 reads TGTGCCAGCAGTTTATTGGTTTTGGGACAGAGAAATACTAACTATGGCTACACCTTC. This chain connects TRBV28 to TRBJ1-2, with 7 bases fitting TRBD1. V shed 1 base, J shed 0 bases, and the junction held 14 bases outside the gene matches. From germline, CDR1 is MDHEN and CDR2 SYDVKM. The CDR3 is 19 residues long.

This chain uses TRBV6-4 with TRBJ2-1; D is ambiguous. The germline V gene encodes CDR1 MRHNA and CDR2 SNTAGT. V lost 6 bases and J lost 7, with 10 bases in between. The CDR3 totals 12 residues. The CDR3 region is CASRRRSNEQFF. As DNA, the CDR3 is TGTGCCAGCAGACGAAGGAGTAATGAGCAGTTCTTC.

Worth noting for this clone: This specimen includes other DNA sequences encoding the same CDR3. The chain employs TRBV18 and TRBJ1-2; D remains unclear. Per the germline V gene, CDR1 is KGHSH and CDR2 is LQKENI. With 3 bases removed from V and 4 bases from J, the gap between germline ends came to 6 bases. This CDR3 has 12 residues. The CDR3 spells CASSPDTYGYTF. The CDR3 nucleotides read TGTGCCAGCTCACCCGACACCTATGGCTACACCTTC.

This clone was counted once. J is TRBJ2-5 and V is TRBV4-1, with a tentative D call TRBD1 (5 bases). Trimming shortened V by 6 bases and J by 1 base, and 9 bases separated the two germline ends. The CDR3 sequence is 13 residues long. The V gene's germline CDR1 is MGHRA and CDR2 YSYEKL. The CDR3 nucleotides read TGCGCCAGCAGTGGGGCGATCCAAGAGACCCAGTACTTC. Protein product: CASSGAIQETQYF.

V is TRBV11-2 and J is TRBJ1-4; a possible D gene is TRBD1 (5 bases). In germline, CDR1 is SGHAT, CDR2 FQNNGV. V dropped 1 base and J dropped 8 bases, with 14 bases sitting between them. This CDR3 comprises 15 residues. CDR3 region: CASSLAWSGREKLFF. CDR3 coding DNA: TGTGCCAGCAGCTTAGCCTGGTCAGGGAGGGAAAAACTGTTTTTT.

In its sample, this clone was seen once. V usage is TRBV18 and J usage is TRBJ2-7, with 7 bases matching TRBD1. CDR1 and CDR2 from the germline V gene are KGHSH and LQKENI. The J segment lost 2 bases and the V segment lost 6 bases, leaving 7 bases of the junction unmatched. This CDR3 is 14 amino acids long. The CDR3 is CASSPDRVTYEQYF. The CDR3 bases are TGTGCCAGCTCCCCCGACAGGGTAACCTACGAGCAGTACTTC.

This clone was counted a few times. The rearrangement uses TRBV10-3 and TRBJ1-5; possibly TRBD1 for D (5 bases). The CDR3 runs 13 residues. Germline V CDR1 and CDR2: ENHRY, SYGVKD. Trimming removed 8 bases from V and 1 base from J, with 9 bases in between. The CDR3 bases are TGTGCCATCGCCCAGGGAAGCAATCAGCCCCAGCATTTT. Its protein is CAIAQGSNQPQHF.

This clone was recorded once. The V call is TRBV29-1, the J call TRBJ2-7; 11 bases line up with TRBD2. The CDR3 covers 14 residues. V was clipped by 4 bases and J by 6 bases; unmatched bases: 8. The germline V gene encodes CDR1 SQVTM and CDR2 ANQGSEA. The CDR3 bases are TGCAGCGTTGTAGTAGCGGGAGGGCCGTCCGAGCAGTACTTC. Translation gives CSVVVAGGPSEQYF.

This chain connects TRBV7-2 to TRBJ1-5, with a tentative D call TRBD1 (5 bases). This CDR3 is built from 15 residues. In germline, CDR1 is SGHTA, CDR2 FQGNSA. V lost 3 bases and J lost 2, with 11 bases in between. The CDR3 sequence: CASSLQGSGNQPQHF. CDR3 nucleotides: TGTGCCAGCAGCTTGCAGGGTTCTGGCAATCAGCCCCAGCATTTT.

This chain links TRBV6-6 with TRBJ2-7, with 10 bases identical to TRBD1. The germline CDR1 and CDR2 sequences are MNHNY and SVGAGI (reference sequence). There are 16 residues in the CDR3. V trimming: 2 bases; J trimming: 2 bases; junction bases outside the gene matches: 6. The CDR3 spells CASSYAGTGDTYEQYF. CDR3 nucleotides: TGTGCCAGCAGTTACGCCGGGACAGGGGATACCTACGAGCAGTACTTC.

The chain recombines TRBV5-1 with TRBJ2-1; 10 bases agree with TRBD2. The CDR3 extends over 16 amino acids. V lost 1 base to trimming and J lost 8 bases; unmatched junction nucleotides: 9. Germline V gene lookup returns CDR1 SGHRS and CDR2 YFSETQ. The CDR3 DNA sequence: TGCGCCAGCAGCTTGCTAGCGGGAGACCCTATCGATGAGCAGTTCTTC. The encoded protein is CASSLLAGDPIDEQFF.

The gene calls are TRBV15 and TRBJ2-7; 13 bases match TRBD2. CDR3 length: 18 residues. J gave up 0 bases and V 1 base, and 6 bases lay outside the gene matches. Germline V gene sequence: CDR1 LNHNV, CDR2 YYDKDF (reference sequence). The CDR3 sequence is CATSRGGLAGTTSYEQYF. The CDR3 nucleotides read TGTGCCACCAGCAGAGGGGGACTAGCGGGGACCACCTCCTACGAGCAGTACTTC. The whole variable domain, filled in from reference TRBV15 and TRBJ2-7, reads DAMVIQNPRYQVTQFGKPVTLSCSQTLNHNVMYWYQQKSSQAPKLLFHYYDKDFNNEADTPDNFQSRRPNTSFCFLDIRSPGLGDTAMYLCATSRGGLAGTTSYEQYFGPGTRLTVT.